The clone carrying this T cell receptor (beta chain) was observed at least ten times. Methods used by the authors: Samples had a median of around 94,000 TCRs, ranging roughly 20,000 to 690,600. Each CDR3 protein gets one entry after TCRdb re-called the RACE reads with MiXCR. The V and J calls were not made by the authors but by TCRdb's processing. Among some 350,000 distinct CDR3 sequences, about 6% were seen once, and the ten largest hold less than 6.5%. Time point of the sample: patch test 2, 6 weeks after DPC sensitization. Sample treatment: therapeutic diphenylcyclopropenone sensitization with weekly scalp DPC. Alopecia patients between 18 and 70 years old and suitable for DPC were used as donors. This record comes from a study of human T cells and chemical hapten exposure. Study-level information: The scalp of each patient received a weekly diphenylcyclopropenone dose for the full approximately 22-week study. Reading of the patch tests, which applied 0.01% DPC to the upper back, occurred at 6 days.

Trimming stripped 1 base from V and 9 bases from J, with 7 bases between. The length of the CDR3 is 13 residues. The germline V gene has CDR1 LGHNA and CDR2 YSLEER. Sequencing was performed on whole blood, taken in connection with sensitization to the hapten diphenylcyclopropenone (DPC). The V call is TRBV4-3, the J call TRBJ1-6; D might be TRBD1 (5 bases). The TCR was taken from a woman in her late teens or twenties with alopecia areata. Some clones in this sample may be carry-over from other donors' samples. In DNA form, the CDR3 reads TGCGCCAGCAGCCAAGGGGGGGGTTCACCCCTCCACTTT. As protein: CASSQGGGSPLHF.